These T cell receptor beta chains were read from a single sample in a study of blood T cell dynamics during melanoma immunotherapy. Measured with immunoSEQ multiplex PCR; TCRdb has only the in-frame clones, and not every one. The sample has 15,000 to 20,000 clones; approximately 90% are singletons. The sequenced sample was blood, obtained from a patient treated with checkpoint blockade. The receptors come from a human donor with melanoma. The CDR3 runs from the conserved cysteine through the conserved F or W. The D gene is left open where the match is weak. Clone size, where shown, is once, few, many, or a class for clones that have expanded.

v_gene	abundance	d_gene	j_gene	CDR3aa	CDR3nt
TRBV10-3	-	TRBD1	TRBJ2-3	CAIRGQSADTQYF	TGTGCCATCAGGGGACAGTCCGCAGATACGCAGTATTTT
TRBV5-1	-	TRBD2	TRBJ2-2	CASSLELAGPPYTGELFF	TGCGCCAGCAGCTTGGAACTAGCGGGCCCCCCGTACACCGGGGAGCTGTTTTTT
TRBV2	-	TRBD2	TRBJ2-5	CASSAITSGGTQYF	TGTGCCAGCAGTGCCATAACTAGCGGGGGGACCCAGTACTTC
TRBV5-1	-	-	TRBJ2-6	CASSFNPGANVLTF	TGCGCCAGCAGCTTTAATCCTGGGGCCAACGTCCTGACTTTC
TRBV7-2	-	TRBD1	TRBJ1-6	CASSSDRGAGSPLHF	TGTGCCAGCAGCTCCGACAGGGGCGCAGGATCACCCCTCCACTTT
TRBV6-5	-	-	TRBJ1-1	CASSLRENTEAFF	TGTGCCAGCAGCCTCAGAGAGAACACTGAAGCTTTCTTT
TRBV29-1	-	-	TRBJ1-1	CSVEDWGLEAEAFF	TGCAGCGTTGAAGATTGGGGGCTCGAGGCTGAAGCTTTCTTT
TRBV28	-	-	TRBJ1-1	CASSLNWGLNTEAFF	TGTGCCAGCAGTTTAAATTGGGGGCTGAACACTGAAGCTTTCTTT
TRBV27	once	TRBD2	TRBJ2-1	CASSLSGLAGGWGEQFF	TGTGCCAGCAGTTTATCGGGACTAGCGGGAGGTTGGGGCGAGCAGTTCTTC
TRBV5-4	few	TRBD1	TRBJ1-5	CASSLGDRTSNQPQHF	TGTGCCAGCAGCCTTGGGGACAGAACTAGCAATCAGCCCCAGCATTTT
TRBV5-5	-	TRBD1	TRBJ1-2	CASSLNAWQGGGYTF	TGTGCCAGCAGCCTTAACGCCTGGCAGGGGGGAGGCTACACCTTC
TRBV7-2	-	-	TRBJ1-4	CASSFDREKLFF	TGTGCCAGCAGCTTCGACAGGGAAAAACTGTTTTTT
TRBV7-2	-	-	TRBJ2-1	CASSSLRVNEQFF	TGTGCCAGCAGCTCACTCAGGGTGAATGAGCAGTTCTTC
TRBV28	once	-	TRBJ1-1	CASSSGGTEAFF	TGTGCCAGCAGTTCAGGTGGGACTGAAGCTTTCTTT
TRBV5-1	-	TRBD1	TRBJ2-5	CASSLGGAGRETQYF	TGCGCCAGCAGCTTAGGGGGCGCAGGCAGGGAGACCCAGTACTTC
TRBV30	-	-	TRBJ2-2	CAWSALSGLGGGELFF	TGTGCCTGGAGTGCTCTATCTGGACTTGGTGGCGGGGAGCTGTTTTTT
TRBV18	-	TRBD1	TRBJ2-3	CASSPQGGSSTDTQYF	TGTGCCAGCTCACCACAAGGGGGCTCTAGCACAGATACGCAGTATTTT
TRBV7-7	once	-	TRBJ2-5	CASSPGQTKLYQETQYF	TGTGCCAGCAGCCCAGGGCAGACAAAATTGTACCAAGAGACCCAGTACTTC
TRBV5-6	-	-	TRBJ1-1	CASSPDSGGRPEAFF	TGTGCCAGCAGCCCGGACAGTGGGGGAAGGCCTGAAGCTTTCTTT
TRBV10-2	-	TRBD2	TRBJ2-3	CTSSETSGGREADTQYF	TGCACCAGCAGTGAAACTAGCGGGGGCCGAGAGGCAGATACGCAGTATTTT
TRBV28	-	TRBD1	TRBJ2-1	CASSLAPGQAKAWQFF	TGTGCCAGCAGTTTAGCCCCGGGACAGGCGAAAGCTTGGCAGTTCTTC
TRBV9	-	TRBD1	TRBJ2-1	CASSDDRATHEEQFF	TGTGCCAGCAGCGATGACAGGGCCACTCATGAAGAGCAGTTCTTC